Below, 21 T cell receptor beta chains from the same sample are listed, as sequenced in a study of cytomegalovirus exposure and HLA in healthy donors. Both 60 Vbeta primers and 13 Jbeta primers went into the PCR. The protocol was immunoSEQ multiplex PCR, while the TCRdb copy is restricted to in-frame clones and leaves out a portion. The sample includes some 110,000 clones, roughly three quarters of them seen just once. Sequences were obtained from PBMCs. Every receptor here comes from a man under 40 in good health and CMV-seronegative.

This clone is a singleton in its sample. The rearrangement joins TRBV20-1 to TRBJ2-1; D gene unclear. The V gene lost 0 bases and the J gene lost 8 bases, with 5 bases spanning the gap. The CDR3 totals 11 residues. CDR1 is DFQATT, CDR2 SNEGSKA, per germline (reference sequence). The CDR3 here is CSARDPYEQFF. The CDR3 nucleotides are TGCAGTGCTAGAGACCCCTATGAGCAGTTCTTC.

This clone appeared once. V and J are TRBV18 and TRBJ1-6, with TRBD1 as a possible D gene (5 bases). Germline V CDR1 and CDR2: KGHSH, LQKENI. The CDR3 loop spans 17 amino acids. Deletions cut 6 bases from V and 4 bases from J, with 19 bases between. CDR3 sequence (DNA): TGTGCCAGCTCCCCCACAGTGGACGGGGGTTATAATTCACCCCTCCACTTT. It yields the protein CASSPTVDGGYNSPLHF.

A single count supports this clone. The rearrangement joins TRBV5-4 to TRBJ2-2; maybe TRBD1 (6 bases). The CDR3 spans 15 residues. Trimming stripped 0 bases from V and 1 base from J, with 7 bases between. The V gene's germline CDR1 is SGHNT and CDR2 YYREEE (reference sequence). DNA for the CDR3: TGTGCCAGCAGCTTGGTGACAGGGAACACCGGGGAGCTGTTTTTT. Translating gives CASSLVTGNTGELFF.

The chain has TRBV7-9 and TRBJ1-2; a weak D match, TRBD1 (6 bases). V was cut by 5 bases and J by 2 bases, with 15 bases left in between. The CDR3 has 15 residues. The germline V gene has CDR1 SEHNR and CDR2 FQNEAQ (reference sequence). The CDR3 is CASSHHSTGNYGYTF. As DNA, the CDR3 is TGTGCCAGCAGCCACCATTCGACAGGAAACTATGGCTACACCTTC.

This chain joins TRBV11-3 and TRBJ2-3; 7 bases fit TRBD1. Germline CDR1 and CDR2: SGHNT and YENEEA. Trimming at V came to 4 bases and at J to 0 bases, leaving 4 bases not matched to a gene. CDR3 length equals 15 residues. The CDR3: CASSSTGWSTDTQYF. CDR3 in DNA: TGTGCCAGCAGCTCGACAGGGTGGAGCACAGATACGCAGTATTTT.

This sequence joins TRBV19 and TRBJ2-5; 7 nucleotides line up with TRBD1. Trimming at V came to 6 bases and at J to 5 bases, leaving 12 bases not matched to a gene. CDR3 length equals 15 residues. Germline V gene sequence: CDR1 LNHDA, CDR2 SQIVND (reference sequence). This CDR3 reads CASRGRTGMGETQYF. Here the CDR3 DNA reads TGTGCCAGTAGGGGGCGGACAGGAATGGGGGAGACCCAGTACTTC.

The chain has TRBV19 and TRBJ2-1, with unresolved D. V lost 0 bases, J lost 0 bases, and 9 bases lay in between. This CDR3 contains 16 residues. Looked up from germline, CDR1 is LNHDA and CDR2 is SQIVND (reference sequence). DNA for the CDR3: TGTGCCAGTAGTATAGACAGTTTAAGCTCCTACAATGAGCAGTTCTTC. This sequence encodes CASSIDSLSSYNEQFF.

The chain combines TRBV29-1 with TRBJ2-7, with D maybe TRBD2 (6 bases). Per germline, CDR1 SQVTM and CDR2 ANQGSEA. V lost 0 bases and J lost 7, with 19 bases in between. The CDR3 sequence is 15 residues long. The CDR3 protein is CSVEDLEGAPGEQYF. In DNA form, the CDR3 reads TGCAGCGTTGAAGATCTGGAGGGAGCACCGGGGGAGCAGTACTTC.

The rearrangement uses TRBV9 and TRBJ1-1; D unresolved. Germline V lookup: CDR1 SGDLS, CDR2 YYNGEE. Deletions cut 4 bases from V and 0 bases from J, with 16 bases between. The CDR3 spans 16 residues. The DNA for the CDR3 is TGTGCCAGCAGCCCCCACAGCGGGAAATTGAACACTGAAGCTTTCTTT. Translation: CASSPHSGKLNTEAFF.

Points on this clone: One junction end does not reproduce the germline sequence, and a read error may be involved. CDR3 sequence (DNA): TGCAGCGTTCAGGAGGGACTCGGAAACGCCATATATTTT. Translated: CSVQEGLGNAIYF. The chain is built from TRBV29-1 and TRBJ1-3, with D possibly matching TRBD1 (5 bases). The V gene's germline CDR1 is SQVTM and CDR2 ANQGSEA. This CDR3 is built from 13 residues.

The J gene is TRBJ2-7, the V gene TRBV19; a weak D match, TRBD1 (6 bases). V gave up 2 bases and J gave up 3 bases, with 8 bases separating them. Germline V gene sequence: CDR1 LNHDA, CDR2 SQIVND (reference sequence). The CDR3 extends over 13 amino acids. The CDR3 DNA is TGTGCCAGTAGTATACAGGGGCTCTACGAGCAGTACTTC. Protein product: CASSIQGLYEQYF.

The rearrangement uses TRBV6-5 and TRBJ2-4; 10 nucleotides line up with TRBD2. Germline V gene sequence: CDR1 MNHEY, CDR2 SVGAGI. The length of the CDR3 is 13 residues. The trim removed 6 bases at V and 7 bases at J, leaving 3 bases unmatched. The CDR3 DNA reads TGTGCCAGCAGCCGGACTAGCGGTAACATTCAGTACTTC. It encodes CASSRTSGNIQYF.

V is TRBV5-4 and J is TRBJ2-5, with 9 bases that match TRBD2. Germline V gene sequence: CDR1 SGHNT, CDR2 YYREEE (reference sequence). V dropped 0 bases and J dropped 4; count of bases not matched to a gene: 7. CDR3 size: 16 residues. The CDR3 is CASSLGVSGRGETQYF. CDR3 in DNA: TGTGCCAGCAGCTTGGGGGTTAGCGGGAGAGGAGAGACCCAGTACTTC.

The chain combines TRBV5-8 with TRBJ2-4; 8 nucleotides agree with TRBD1. The CDR3 runs 14 residues. Germline trimming cut 2 bases from V and 6 bases from J; bases unmatched to any gene: 4. The V gene's germline CDR1 is SGHTS and CDR2 YDEGEE. The CDR3 is CASSFDRGLNIQYF. The CDR3 coding sequence is TGTGCCAGCAGCTTCGACAGGGGCCTAAACATTCAGTACTTC. The full variable domain, with the rest looked up from reference TRBV5-8 and TRBJ2-4, is EAGVTQSPTHLIKTRGQQATLRCSPISGHTSVYWYQQALGLGLQFLLWYDEGEERNRGNFPPRFSGRQFPNYSSELNVNALELEDSALYLCASSFDRGLNIQYFGAGTRLSVL.

DNA of the CDR3: TGTGCCAGCAGCTTGGGTCAGGGAAGAGGTGCCGGGGAGCTGTTTTTT. Translated, it gives CASSLGQGRGAGELFF. This chain links TRBV7-2 with TRBJ2-2; TRBD1 is a possible D gene (5 bases). With 3 bases removed from V and 6 bases from J, the gap between germline ends came to 17 bases. Germline V gene sequence: CDR1 SGHTA, CDR2 FQGNSA. The CDR3 consists of 16 residues.

The V gene is TRBV5-1, the J gene TRBJ2-3; 12 bases align to TRBD1. The CDR3 totals 17 residues. CDR1 is SGHRS and CDR2 is YFSETQ in the germline V gene. The junction had 8 bases not matched to a gene; V was cut back by 5 bases and J by 1 base. This chain's CDR3 is CASRWGDRGPGTDTQYF. The CDR3 DNA follows: TGCGCCAGCAGGTGGGGGGACAGGGGGCCTGGCACAGATACGCAGTATTTT.

The chain has TRBV30 and TRBJ1-5; 7 bases align to TRBD1. Germline V gene sequence: CDR1 GTSNPN, CDR2 SVGIG (reference sequence). The CDR3 is 17 residues long. V lost 5 bases to trimming and J lost 0 bases; unmatched junction nucleotides: 13. Here the CDR3 DNA reads TGTGCCTGGTCGGATGAGACAGGGCTGTATAGCAATCAGCCCCAGCATTTT. This sequence encodes CAWSDETGLYSNQPQHF.

The rearrangement joins TRBV2 to TRBJ2-1; 11 bases are shared with TRBD2. Germline CDR1 SNHLY, CDR2 FYNNEI. The CDR3 runs to 13 residues. Trimming cost V 8 bases and J 4 bases; bases outside gene matches: 1. The CDR3 DNA reads TGTGCCAGCGGGACTAGCGGATACAATGAGCAGTTCTTC. Translated: CASGTSGYNEQFF.

This clone was seen only a few times. The chain carries TRBV7-2 and TRBJ2-2; 8 bases agree with TRBD1. Germline CDR1 and CDR2: SGHTA and FQGNSA. The CDR3 is made up of 14 amino acids. The V segment lost 5 bases and the J segment 5 bases; nucleotides outside the gene matches: 4. The chain's CDR3 is CASSGDRRTGELFF. The DNA of the CDR3 is TGTGCCAGCAGCGGGGACAGGAGGACCGGGGAGCTGTTTTTT.

This clone was seen only a few times. V and J are TRBV7-9 and TRBJ2-7; 9 bases line up with TRBD1. The CDR3 runs to 15 residues. Unmatched junction bases numbered 5, after V lost 5 bases and J lost 0 bases. Germline assignment: CDR1 SEHNR and CDR2 FQNEAQ (reference sequence). For the CDR3, the DNA is TGTGCCAGCAGCCGTGGGACAGGGTTCTCCTACGAGCAGTACTTC. Translated: CASSRGTGFSYEQYF. The complete variable domain, with remaining parts taken from reference TRBV7-9 and TRBJ2-7, reads DTGVSQNPRHKITKRGQNVTFRCDPISEHNRLYWYRQTLGQGPEFLTYFQNEAQLEKSRLLSDRFSAERPKGSFSTLEIQRTEQGDSAMYLCASSRGTGFSYEQYFGPGTRLTVT.

There are a few counts of this clone. The chain uses TRBV6-5 and TRBJ2-1; 8 bases are shared with TRBD1. J lost 9 bases, V lost 3 bases, and 10 bases had no gene match. The CDR3 is 15 amino acids. Looked up from germline, CDR1 is MNHEY and CDR2 is SVGAGI. The CDR3 coding sequence is TGTGCCAGCAGTTATGACAGGGGCCCGAGGAGTGAGCAGTTCTTC. The encoded protein is CASSYDRGPRSEQFF.